These 26 T cell receptor beta chains were sequenced from one sample in a study of shared clonotypes between healthy human individuals. TCRdb keeps only in-frame clones here, not all; method: immunoSEQ multiplex PCR. Found here are fewer than 2.5 million clones, 80% to 95% of them singletons; the top ten hold about 0.39%. The sequencing sample was made of naive CD4+ T cells from PBMCs. Stated subset: CD45RA+ positively selected. These receptors originate from a young man in good health. Some clones in this sample may be carry-over from other donors' samples.

J is TRBJ2-1 and V is TRBV28; maybe TRBD1 (6 bases). This CDR3 has 15 residues. Between the trimmed V and J ends, which lost 5 bases and 7 bases, there was a span of 18 bases. The V gene's germline CDR1 is MDHEN and CDR2 SYDVKM. This CDR3 is CASSPKGLRGNEQFF. CDR3 coding DNA: TGTGCCAGCAGTCCAAAGGGCCTCAGGGGAAATGAGCAGTTCTTC.

In its sample, this clone was seen once. The chain has TRBV6-5 and TRBJ2-7; 8 nucleotides align to TRBD2. Germline V gives CDR1 MNHEY, CDR2 SVGAGI. With V trimmed by 7 bases and J by 7 bases, 9 bases remained unmatched. The CDR3 length is 13 residues. CDR3 coding DNA: TGTGCCAGCACCCCACCCGGACTAGCTGAGCAGTACTTC. This gives the protein CASTPPGLAEQYF.

On this clone: Different DNA sequences within this sample yield the same CDR3. The J gene is TRBJ2-3, the V gene TRBV5-1, with no clear D. Germline values: CDR1 SGHRS, CDR2 YFSETQ. The CDR3 totals 14 residues. Trimming took off 0 bases at V and 0 bases at J, with 5 bases between the two ends. DNA of the CDR3: TGCGCCAGCAGCTTGGGAGTAAGCACAGATACGCAGTATTTT. Protein product: CASSLGVSTDTQYF.

The J gene is TRBJ2-3, the V gene TRBV5-4; 7 positions match TRBD1. This CDR3 spans 15 amino acids. Trimming removed 4 bases from V and 4 bases from J; junction bases left unmatched: 9. The germline V gene has CDR1 SGHNT and CDR2 YYREEE (reference sequence). The CDR3 DNA reads TGTGCCAGCAGCCCGAGACAGGGTCAGGCAGATACGCAGTATTTT. It is translated as CASSPRQGQADTQYF.

The chain couples TRBV27 to TRBJ1-5, with D hard to call. Germline V gives CDR1 MNHEY, CDR2 SMNVEV (reference sequence). The CDR3 is made up of 15 amino acids. V shed 2 bases and J shed 0 bases, with 8 bases lying between them. The CDR3 DNA reads as TGTGCCAGCAGTTTAAATCCCTATAGCAATCAGCCCCAGCATTTT. Translating gives CASSLNPYSNQPQHF.

The chain recombines TRBV11-3 with TRBJ2-6; 11 nucleotides align to TRBD2. This CDR3 region has 17 residues. J was trimmed by 0 bases and V by 7 bases; bases with no gene match: 5. CDR1 is SGHNT, CDR2 YENEEA, per germline. CDR3 sequence: CASTALAGDSGANVLTF. CDR3 nucleotides: TGTGCCAGCACCGCACTAGCGGGAGACTCTGGGGCCAACGTCCTGACTTTC.

This chain links TRBV5-1 with TRBJ2-4; 13 bases are a match to TRBD2. The CDR3 runs to 15 residues. V lost 4 bases, J lost 7 bases, and 5 bases stayed unmatched. CDR1 SGHRS and CDR2 YFSETQ come from the germline V gene. CDR3 nucleotides: TGCGCCAGCAGCCCGGGACTAGCGGGGATTAACATTCAGTACTTC. It encodes CASSPGLAGINIQYF.

Worth noting for this clone: The junction does not match germline at one end; this may be a read error. This CDR3 reads CAISPTSGAELGGIF. The CDR3 nucleotides are TGTGCCATCAGTCCCACCTCCGGAGCAGAGTTAGGGGGTATTTTT. The rearrangement links TRBV10-3 to TRBJ1-1; D may be TRBD1 (6 bases). The V gene's germline CDR1 is ENHRY and CDR2 SYGVKD. The CDR3 is made up of 15 amino acids.

The chain links TRBV7-3 to TRBJ2-2; D is possibly TRBD2 (5 bases). The germline CDR1 and CDR2 sequences are SGHTA and FQGTGA. CDR3 length: 15 amino acids. Trimming cost V 2 bases and J 4 bases, with 11 bases left between them. The CDR3 loop is CASSLEGVGTGELFF. In DNA, the CDR3 is TGTGCCAGCAGCTTAGAGGGAGTGGGCACCGGGGAGCTGTTTTTT.

CDR3 sequence: CASSFGTADTEAFF. CDR3 nucleotides: TGTGCCAGCAGTTTTGGGACAGCGGACACTGAAGCTTTCTTT. This chain connects TRBV6-6 to TRBJ1-1; TRBD1 matches 7 bases. CDR3 length equals 14 residues. Germline CDR1 and CDR2: MNHNY and SVGAGI (reference sequence). After removal of 4 bases from V and 3 bases from J, the junction contained 5 bases not matched to a gene.

The chain uses TRBV28 and TRBJ2-2; D gene uncertain. With 5 bases removed from V and 4 bases from J, the gap between germline ends came to 11 bases. The CDR3 covers 14 residues. Germline CDR1 and CDR2: MDHEN and SYDVKM. The CDR3 nucleotides are TGTGCCAGCAGTACTCCTAGTAGCACCGGGGAGCTGTTTTTT. Protein sequence: CASSTPSSTGELFF.

V gene TRBV19 combines with J gene TRBJ1-1; D perhaps matches TRBD1 (6 bases). The ends were cut back, 3 bases at V and 4 bases at J, with 15 bases in the middle. This CDR3 has 15 residues. The germline CDR1 and CDR2 sequences are LNHDA and SQIVND (reference sequence). The DNA of the CDR3 is TGTGCCAGTAGTATGGGGGCCGGAGGGGGCACTGAAGCTTTCTTT. Translating it yields CASSMGAGGGTEAFF.

The V and J genes are TRBV14 and TRBJ2-1, with 9 bases identical to TRBD2. J lost 9 bases, V lost 4 bases, and 7 bases had no gene match. The germline V gene has CDR1 SGHDN and CDR2 FVKESK. This CDR3 region has 14 residues. The DNA of the CDR3 is TGTGCCAGCAGCCGCGGGAGGGCCGAAGGTGAGCAGTTCTTC. Translated, it gives CASSRGRAEGEQFF.

This chain joins TRBV5-1 and TRBJ1-4; 7 nucleotides match TRBD1. The J segment lost 2 bases and the V segment lost 4 bases, leaving 5 bases of the junction unmatched. The CDR3 is 15 amino acids. Germline values: CDR1 SGHRS, CDR2 YFSETQ. CDR3 in amino acids: CASSLMTGTNEKLFF. The CDR3 DNA sequence: TGCGCCAGCAGCCTGATGACAGGGACTAATGAAAAACTGTTTTTT.

With regard to this clone: This specimen includes other DNA sequences encoding the same CDR3. V gene TRBV28 combines with J gene TRBJ2-1; D not certain. The CDR3 is made up of 11 amino acids. V lost 2 bases, J lost 7 bases, and 3 bases lay in between. The germline V gene encodes CDR1 MDHEN and CDR2 SYDVKM. The CDR3 reads CASSLNNEQFF. The CDR3 DNA reads as TGTGCCAGCAGTTTAAATAATGAGCAGTTCTTC.

The chain couples TRBV28 to TRBJ2-3; D is unclear. The germline V gene encodes CDR1 MDHEN and CDR2 SYDVKM. The CDR3 loop spans 13 amino acids. V was pared by 7 bases and J by 3 bases, with 11 bases between. The CDR3 DNA is TGTGCCAGCACGGGTAAGGGAACAGATACGCAGTATTTT. The encoded protein is CASTGKGTDTQYF.

The rearrangement joins TRBV29-1 to TRBJ1-1, with D unclear. Germline CDR1 SQVTM, CDR2 ANQGSEA. The V gene lost 6 bases and the J gene lost 5 bases, with 13 bases spanning the gap. CDR3 length: 12 residues. CDR3: CSVTRAGTEAFF. The CDR3 DNA sequence: TGCAGCGTGACGAGGGCTGGGACTGAAGCTTTCTTT.

The chain's CDR3 is CASKGRGFAEAFF. In nucleotides, the CDR3 is TGTGCCAGCAAGGGCAGGGGGTTTGCTGAAGCTTTCTTT. The genes are TRBV2 and TRBJ1-1, with 7 bases fitting TRBD1. The CDR3 sequence is 13 residues long. Germline values: CDR1 SNHLY, CDR2 FYNNEI. With V trimmed by 7 bases and J by 6 bases, 8 bases remained unmatched.

The chain combines TRBV7-9 with TRBJ2-7, with D maybe TRBD2 (6 bases). The CDR3 loop spans 15 amino acids. Germline lookup yields CDR1 SEHNR and CDR2 FQNEAQ (reference sequence). The V gene lost 6 bases and the J gene lost 0 bases, with 15 bases spanning the gap. CDR3 DNA: TGTGCCAGCAGTAATAGCGGAAGTCCCTCCTACGAGCAGTACTTC. This translates into CASSNSGSPSYEQYF.

The rearrangement links TRBV28 to TRBJ1-5; 9 bases fit TRBD1. Germline CDR1 and CDR2: MDHEN and SYDVKM. This CDR3 is built from 12 residues. V was clipped by 8 bases and J by 16 bases; unmatched bases: 12. CDR3 DNA: TGTGCCAGCCGGACATCGGGACAGGGCGAACATTTT. The encoded protein is CASRTSGQGEHF.

The chain recombines TRBV5-1 with TRBJ2-3; D perhaps matches TRBD1 (6 bases). The CDR3 is 15 residues long. Germline V CDR1 and CDR2: SGHRS, YFSETQ. Trimming took off 7 bases at V and 3 bases at J, with 18 bases between the two ends. The CDR3 region is CASRDSGEHTDTQYF. In nucleotides, the CDR3 is TGCGCCAGCCGGGATTCAGGGGAACATACAGATACGCAGTATTTT.

CDR3 region: CASSLGGVQYGYTF. The CDR3 coding sequence is TGTGCCAGCAGCTTAGGAGGGGTCCAGTATGGCTACACCTTC. This chain links TRBV7-8 with TRBJ1-2; possible D gene TRBD1, 5 bases. V was cut by 1 base and J by 5 bases, with 11 bases left in between. Germline V gives CDR1 SGHVS, CDR2 FQNEAQ. The CDR3 covers 14 residues. Full variable domain (outside the CDR3, taken from reference TRBV7-8 and TRBJ1-2): GAGVSQSPRYKVAKRGQDVALRCDPISGHVSLFWYQQALGQGPEFLTYFQNEAQLDKSGLPSDRFFAERPEGSVSTLKIQRTQQEDSAVYLCASSLGGVQYGYTFGSGTRLTVV.

As concerns this clone: Other nucleotide sequences in the sample specify the same CDR3. This chain joins TRBV5-1 and TRBJ2-5, with 11 nucleotides matching TRBD1. The CDR3 contains 16 residues. From germline, CDR1 is SGHRS and CDR2 YFSETQ. V dropped 1 base and J dropped 2; count of bases not matched to a gene: 4. The CDR3 loop is CASSLTGTGGQETQYF. In nucleotides, the CDR3 is TGCGCCAGCAGCTTGACCGGGACAGGGGGGCAAGAGACCCAGTACTTC. Supplemented by reference TRBV5-1 and TRBJ2-5, the full variable domain reads KAGVTQTPRYLIKTRGQQVTLSCSPISGHRSVSWYQQTPGQGLQFLFEYFSETQRNKGNFPGRFSGRQFSNSRSEMNVSTLELGDSALYLCASSLTGTGGQETQYFGPGTRLLVL.

The chain recombines TRBV7-3 with TRBJ1-1; D is ambiguous. The CDR3 has 18 residues. The V and J ends lost 2 bases and 0 bases respectively, with 19 bases between them. CDR1 is SGHTA and CDR2 is FQGTGA in the germline V gene. CDR3 amino acids: CASSLLASLNLMNTEAFF. The CDR3 region has the DNA TGTGCCAGCAGCTTATTAGCCTCCTTGAACTTAATGAACACTGAAGCTTTCTTT.

The V gene is TRBV11-2, the J gene TRBJ2-2, with D tentatively TRBD2 (5 bases). Germline CDR1 SGHAT, CDR2 FQNNGV. The CDR3 is 16 amino acids. The V and J ends lost 1 base and 4 bases respectively, with 13 bases between them. CDR3 loop: CASSLAFKGSTGELFF. The CDR3 DNA reads as TGTGCCAGCAGCTTAGCTTTTAAAGGGAGCACCGGGGAGCTGTTTTTT.

On this clone: The same CDR3 arises from other DNA sequences in this sample as well. This chain links TRBV5-1 with TRBJ2-7; D is unclear. CDR1 is SGHRS and CDR2 is YFSETQ in the germline V gene. V gave up 4 bases and J gave up 1 base, with 12 bases separating them. CDR3 length: 14 residues. CDR3 loop: CASSTTGPSYEQYF. The CDR3 DNA sequence: TGCGCCAGCAGCACGACCGGGCCTTCCTACGAGCAGTACTTC.